The 26 T cell receptor beta chains below all came from one sample that was sequenced in a study of T cells and copy number aberrations in small-cell lung cancer. TCRdb's copy holds only in-frame clones and misses some; the assay was immunoSEQ multiplex PCR. The sample has roughly 1,200 clones, about four fifths seen once. The material sequenced was tumor tissue. The source is a woman between 45 and 65 years old with small cell lung cancer.

The chain has TRBV4-1 and TRBJ2-1, with D unclear. The germline V gene encodes CDR1 MGHRA and CDR2 YSYEKL. V was shortened by 0 bases and J by 10 bases, with 7 bases between the two germline ends. The CDR3 length is 12 residues. The CDR3 DNA is TGCGCCAGCAGCCAAGATTGGTGGGAGCAGTTCTTC. This codes for CASSQDWWEQFF.

The chain uses TRBV6-1 and TRBJ1-5, with D uncertain. V lost 6 bases and J 9 bases, leaving 21 bases between the germline ends. In germline, CDR1 is MNHNS, CDR2 SASEGT. CDR3 length: 15 amino acids. CDR3 in DNA: TGTGCCAGCAGCTCCCTTAACTCCTACCGTAGGCCCCAGCATTTT. Protein sequence: CASSSLNSYRRPQHF.

This chain connects TRBV7-2 to TRBJ1-1, with a weak D call TRBD1 (6 bases). CDR3 size: 14 residues. V was cut by 1 base and J by 10 bases, with 16 bases left in between. Germline V gives CDR1 SGHTA, CDR2 FQGNSA. This CDR3 reads CASSLGYGGAGAFF. For the CDR3, the DNA is TGTGCCAGCAGCTTAGGGTACGGGGGCGCGGGAGCTTTCTTT.

The J gene is TRBJ1-5, the V gene TRBV7-2; D ambiguous. The CDR3 has 15 amino acids. Between the trimmed V and J ends, which lost 5 bases and 2 bases, there was a span of 13 bases. In germline, CDR1 is SGHTA, CDR2 FQGNSA. CDR3 nucleotides: TGTGCCAGCAGCCGTCAACTTTCAGGCAATCAGCCCCAGCATTTT. It translates to CASSRQLSGNQPQHF.

This clone was seen a handful of times. The J gene is TRBJ2-3, the V gene TRBV11-3; 12 positions agree with TRBD1. Germline V gene lookup returns CDR1 SGHNT and CDR2 YENEEA. Losses at the gene ends were 4 bases for V and 6 bases for J; bases not matched to a gene: 20. CDR3 length equals 20 residues. The CDR3 DNA is TGTGCCAGCAGCTCATCGTATCCAGACGGGACAGGGGGCCGCCGGGATACGCAGTATTTT. It codes for CASSSSYPDGTGGRRDTQYF.

The rearrangement uses TRBV6-5 and TRBJ1-2, with a tentative D call TRBD1 (6 bases). The CDR3 runs 14 residues. Germline V gene sequence: CDR1 MNHEY, CDR2 SVGAGI. Trimming shortened V by 5 bases and J by 1 base, and 11 bases separated the two germline ends. CDR3 loop: CASSDGQLNYGYTF. As DNA, the CDR3 is TGTGCCAGCAGTGACGGACAGCTTAACTATGGCTACACCTTC.

V is TRBV2 and J is TRBJ2-7; 7 bases map to TRBD1. Germline CDR1 is SNHLY and CDR2 is FYNNEI. The CDR3 loop spans 13 amino acids. Trimming at V came to 8 bases and at J to 4 bases, leaving 8 bases not matched to a gene. The CDR3 spells CASVRDSTYEQYF. Here the CDR3 DNA reads TGTGCCAGCGTGAGGGACAGTACTTACGAGCAGTACTTC.

For this clone: Germline and junction disagree at one end, which may indicate a read error. The chain employs TRBV7-7 and TRBJ2-1; D is undetermined. Germline CDR1 is SSHAT and CDR2 is FNYEAQ (reference sequence). This CDR3 comprises 13 residues. CDR3 in amino acids: CASSSAANPEQFF. CDR3 DNA: TGTGCTAGCAGCTCAGCTGCTAATCCTGAGCAGTTCTTC.

The rearrangement joins TRBV5-1 to TRBJ2-2, with TRBD2 matching over 7 bases. The CDR3 spans 17 residues. CDR1 is SGHRS and CDR2 is YFSETQ in the germline V gene. V shed 4 bases and J 0 bases; nucleotides not matched to a gene: 9. This chain's CDR3 is CASSPHTGGTNTGELFF. The CDR3 nucleotides read TGCGCCAGCAGCCCTCATACGGGAGGTACGAACACCGGGGAGCTGTTTTTT.

The J gene is TRBJ1-3, the V gene TRBV18; a weak D match, TRBD1 (6 bases). The CDR3 covers 16 residues. Trimming took off 2 bases at V and 0 bases at J, with 11 bases between the two ends. Germline V CDR1 and CDR2: KGHSH, LQKENI. The CDR3 loop is CASSPSRQASGNTIYF. DNA of the CDR3: TGTGCCAGCTCACCATCAAGACAGGCCTCTGGAAACACCATATATTTT.

The chain uses TRBV2 and TRBJ2-3; D gene ambiguous. The germline gives CDR1 SNHLY, CDR2 FYNNEI. Trimming pared 8 bases from V and 3 bases from J, leaving 9 bases between. This CDR3 contains 12 residues. The CDR3 spells CASGDWTDTQYF. DNA for the CDR3: TGTGCCAGCGGGGATTGGACAGATACGCAGTATTTT.

The chain is built from TRBV7-2 and TRBJ1-2; TRBD1 matches 7 bases. The CDR3 runs to 17 residues. V lost 5 bases and J lost 1; bases outside the gene matches: 13. Germline V gene data show CDR1 as SGHTA and CDR2 as FQGNSA. The CDR3 DNA reads TGTGCCAGCAGCCCTCGGGGGGACAGAACTTTTAACTATGGCTACACCTTC. It codes for CASSPRGDRTFNYGYTF. Full variable domain (outside the CDR3, taken from reference TRBV7-2 and TRBJ1-2): GAGVSQSPSNKVTEKGKDVELRCDPISGHTALYWYRQSLGQGLEFLIYFQGNSAPDKSGLPSDRFSAERTGGSVSTLTIQRTQQEDSAVYLCASSPRGDRTFNYGYTFGSGTRLTVV.

The chain carries TRBV7-2 and TRBJ1-1; no clear D. Trimming pared 5 bases from V and 7 bases from J, leaving 14 bases between. Germline CDR1 is SGHTA and CDR2 is FQGNSA. The CDR3 consists of 13 residues. The CDR3 sequence is CASSVNARGEAFF. For the CDR3, the DNA is TGTGCCAGCAGCGTAAACGCCCGGGGTGAAGCTTTCTTT.

V and J are TRBV30 and TRBJ2-1; 7 nucleotides line up with TRBD1. V dropped 0 bases and J dropped 8; count of bases not matched to a gene: 10. The CDR3 has 15 amino acids. Germline V gives CDR1 GTSNPN, CDR2 SVGIG (reference sequence). The CDR3 DNA reads TGTGCCTGGAGTGTAGGGGCAGGGGGTGGCGATGAGCAGTTCTTC. It is translated as CAWSVGAGGGDEQFF.

This CDR3 is CASSLNRDRGITEAFF. CDR3 nucleotide sequence: TGTGCCAGCAGTTTAAACCGGGACAGAGGAATCACTGAAGCTTTCTTT. The V call is TRBV2, the J call TRBJ1-1, with TRBD1 matching 7 bases. The germline V gene has CDR1 SNHLY and CDR2 FYNNEI. V lost 5 bases and J lost 4; bases outside the gene matches: 13. There are 16 residues in the CDR3.

The rearrangement links TRBV4-3 to TRBJ2-1; D ambiguous. The CDR3 is made up of 13 amino acids. CDR1 and CDR2 (germline): LGHNA, YSLEER. V was pared by 0 bases and J by 7 bases, with 7 bases between. The CDR3 region has the DNA TGCGCCAGCAGCCAAGAAGGATGGAATGAGCAGTTCTTC. Translation: CASSQEGWNEQFF.

V usage is TRBV10-3 and J usage is TRBJ1-2; D gene ambiguous. Germline-derived CDR1 and CDR2 are ENHRY and SYGVKD. The V and J ends lost 7 bases and 0 bases respectively, with 12 bases between them. The CDR3 runs 14 residues. CDR3: CAITQAVANYGYTF. The CDR3 region has the DNA TGTGCCATCACCCAGGCCGTAGCTAACTATGGCTACACCTTC.

V and J are TRBV5-4 and TRBJ2-3; D ambiguous. This CDR3 has 14 residues. V was cut by 3 bases and J by 0 bases, with 8 bases left in between. Germline V gene data show CDR1 as SGHNT and CDR2 as YYREEE (reference sequence). CDR3 sequence: CASSYSTSTDTQYF. CDR3 DNA sequence: TGTGCCAGCAGCTACAGTACTAGCACAGATACGCAGTATTTT.

The genes are TRBV11-3 and TRBJ2-1, with D uncertain. CDR1 and CDR2 from the germline V gene are SGHNT and YENEEA. Trimming stripped 3 bases from V and 5 bases from J, with 8 bases between. This CDR3 has 13 residues. The DNA of the CDR3 is TGTGCCAGCAGCTTTTCTCCGAACAATGAGCAGTTCTTC. This sequence encodes CASSFSPNNEQFF.

This sequence joins TRBV5-1 and TRBJ2-7; TRBD1 matches 9 bases. With V trimmed by 4 bases and J by 2 bases, 4 bases remained unmatched. The CDR3 has 14 amino acids. Germline CDR1 and CDR2: SGHRS and YFSETQ. The CDR3 region has the DNA TGCGCCAGCAGCATAGGGACAGGGACCTACGAGCAGTACTTC. Protein sequence: CASSIGTGTYEQYF.

CDR3 nucleotide sequence: TGTGCTCAACAGGAGGAGGTTGGCTACGAGCAGTACTTC. The encoded protein is CAQQEEVGYEQYF. This chain links TRBV30 with TRBJ2-7; D is tentatively TRBD1 or TRBD2 (5 bases each). The CDR3 runs 13 residues. CDR1 and CDR2 from the germline V gene are GTSNPN and SVGIG (reference sequence).

V gene TRBV14 combines with J gene TRBJ1-3; tentative D call: TRBD1 (6 bases). The germline CDR1 and CDR2 sequences are SGHDN and FVKESK. The CDR3 is 13 residues long. Trimming stripped 3 bases from V and 4 bases from J, with 7 bases between. CDR3 in DNA: TGTGCCAGCAGCCAGACAGGAGGAAACACCATATATTTT. The encoded protein is CASSQTGGNTIYF.

The chain employs TRBV5-1 and TRBJ2-7; 10 bases line up with TRBD1. The CDR3 sequence is 13 residues long. The V segment lost 4 bases and the J segment 5 bases; nucleotides outside the gene matches: 3. In germline, CDR1 is SGHRS, CDR2 YFSETQ. CDR3: CASSDGTGDEQYF. The DNA for the CDR3 is TGCGCCAGCAGCGACGGGACAGGGGACGAGCAGTACTTC.

The genes are TRBV5-1 and TRBJ2-3; 14 bases line up with TRBD2. The length of the CDR3 is 18 residues. Looked up from germline, CDR1 is SGHRS and CDR2 is YFSETQ. Trimming removed 4 bases from V and 0 bases from J; junction bases left unmatched: 7. CDR3 coding DNA: TGCGCCAGCAGCCTTGGGACTAGCGGGAGTATGAGCACAGATACGCAGTATTTT. Translating it yields CASSLGTSGSMSTDTQYF.

This chain uses TRBV9 with TRBJ2-5; 7 positions match TRBD2. V was clipped by 2 bases and J by 5 bases; unmatched bases: 6. The CDR3 runs to 14 residues. Germline V gives CDR1 SGDLS, CDR2 YYNGEE. The CDR3 region is CASSVWGGGETQYF. The CDR3 coding sequence is TGTGCCAGCAGCGTTTGGGGGGGTGGGGAGACCCAGTACTTC.

The genes are TRBV7-2 and TRBJ1-1; D is unclear. There are 13 residues in the CDR3. The V end was cut by 8 bases, the J end by 0 bases, with 10 bases between. Per the germline V gene, CDR1 is SGHTA and CDR2 is FQGNSA. CDR3 amino acids: CASLFRVNTEAFF. In nucleotides, the CDR3 is TGTGCCAGCCTCTTTAGGGTGAACACTGAAGCTTTCTTT.